Described below is a single T cell receptor beta chain sequence and its context. The target of this receptor is not known. No much larger clone is present one base from it, and per-base qualities are unavailable. The treatment or condition label of this sample denotes: allogeneic hematopoietic cell transplantation with graft depleted of TCRalphabeta T cells and CD19 B cells. TCRalphabeta/CD19-depleted allogeneic hematopoietic cell grafts were given to the transplant recipients, all of whom were children. The CDR3 runs 15 residues from the cysteine to the phenylalanine. Just the 45-base CDR3 DNA is kept, in frame starting at base 1. Trimming costs V 4 bases and J 8 bases, and their ends lie 19 bases apart. The germline V gene (reference sequence) sets CDR1 to SGHNT and CDR2 to YYREEE. The data were obtained in a study of T-cell reconstitution after alpha-beta-depleted transplantation in children (dated by TCRdb to 2015 to 2016). Regarding the study in general: Using TCR repertoire profiling, the study quantitatively followed how T-cell immune reconstitution unfolded in children after TCRalphabeta/CD19-depleted allogeneic hematopoietic cell transplantation. Study-wide conclusions, independent of this receptor: Hyperexpanded clone frequencies declined over subsequent months; after one year, T-cell counts and TCRbeta diversity were mostly attributed to newly produced T cells. About two months after transplant, the apparently early recovery of alphabetaT-cell counts reportedly depended on just several hundred clones that had expanded rapidly and came from non-depleted graft cells. In some patients, the high TCRbeta diversity seen at day 60 was put down to recipient T cells and intrathymic progenitors that had survived conditioning.

Library generation was performed with PCR. TCRdb names Illumina HiSeq 2500 as the instrument used. To normalize quantification of the TCRbeta repertoire, the TCR libraries were built with molecular barcoding that relied on unique molecular identifiers. The public sequencing data were trimmed at Q25 with fastp and processed into clonotypes with MiXCR by TCRdb, which kept only in-frame beta chains. For every CDR3 protein sequence, its rows merge into one entry that carries the most common genes and DNA. This sample is represented by some 95,000 distinct CDR3 sequences; about 25% of them were singletons. The ten most abundant clones make up about 20% of the sample.

The sequence came from a boy between 2 and 10 years old with acute lymphoblastic leukemia, due to receive a stem cell transplant. This specimen consisted of PBMCs, obtained before TCRalphabeta/CD19-depleted stem cell transplant. The chain employs TRBV5-4 and TRBJ2-1; matching of 6 bases hints at TRBD2 as the D gene. The CDR3 protein: CASSPGGGAFYEQFF. The DNA sequence reads TGTGCCAGCAGCCCTGGCGGAGGGGCGTTCTATGAGCAGTTCTTC.